This TCR beta chain was sequenced during a study of blood T cell repertoires in COVID-19. As for the study in general: The United States, Italy and Spain supplied acute and convalescent COVID-19 samples. In each case, the material was cDNA or gDNA derived from T cells, B-cell-depleted T cells, or PBMCs.

Original data processing: Amplified reference gene primers provided the basis for estimating nucleated cell counts. Repertoires were generated with immunoSEQ multiplex PCR, while TCRdb's copy carries only in-frame clones and drops some. The V and J calls and the clone size are those of that table, but D and trimming were determined from the DNA. The table shows fewer than 200,000 clones, with almost 85% occurring only once. The CDR3 length is 14 residues. Germline CDR1 and CDR2: MNHEY and SVGAGI. V was pared by 9 bases and J by 4 bases, with 8 bases of the junction left unmatched. The receptor's source is a man in his forties who had recovered from COVID-19. The V gene is TRBV6-5, the J gene TRBJ2-7; 11 nucleotides line up with TRBD1. The material sequenced was peripheral blood. The CDR3 region has the DNA TGTGCCAGTACTATCGGACAGGGGGCTTACGAGCAGTACTTC. It is translated as CASTIGQGAYEQYF.